This T cell receptor beta chain emerged from a study of T cell repertoires in cytomegalovirus infection. Background on the study: Matching HLA type, along with CMV infection, was indicated by public TCR beta signatures.

Worth noting for this clonotype: What it binds is unknown.

Broader study findings: Predominance within the ex vivo response was attributable to HLA-C-restricted CMV-specific TCR beta clonotypes. Individuals carrying CMV plus the relevant HLA were identified by cumulative frequency of public TCR beta families.

TCRdb independently ran MiXCR on the reads; one entry per CDR3 protein. This table has around 450,000 distinct CDR3 sequences, roughly 10% appearing once. Trimming removed 5 bases at V and 4 bases at J, with 11 bases between. Per germline, CDR1 DFQATT and CDR2 SNEGSKA (reference sequence). This CDR3 region has 12 residues. Sequencing was done on a sample of PBMCs. The chain has TRBV20-1 and TRBJ1-2, with a weak D call TRBD1 (5 bases). This receptor was obtained from a human donor in good health (CMV status not recorded). Some clones in this sample may be carry-over from other donors' samples. CDR3 bases: TGCAGTGCTTTTCAGGGTGGCTATGGCTACACCTTC. Its translation: CSAFQGGYGYTF.